This T cell receptor beta chain comes out of a study of beta chain features in type 1 diabetes. Germline loops: CDR1 GTSNPN, CDR2 SVGIG (reference sequence). The CDR3 contains 12 residues. V was cut by 3 bases and J by 11 bases, with 16 bases left in between. Reverse transcribing all isolated RNA meant expressed TCRB transcripts were sequenced. Profiling relied on immunoSEQ multiplex PCR, and the TCRdb table lists in-frame clones only, not all of them. The sample holds 200,000 to 300,000 clones, roughly two thirds seen once. Sequenced input: naive CD4+ T cells from blood. This chain joins TRBV30 and TRBJ1-2; perhaps TRBD1 as D (5 bases). This clonotype was obtained from a man aged 25-45 years in good health. This CDR3 reads CAWSAQGRLYTF. The CDR3 nucleotides read TGTGCCTGGAGCGCCCAGGGACGTCTATACACCTTC.